One and the same sample provided the 19 T cell receptor beta chains below, sequenced in a study of T cell repertoires in cytomegalovirus infection. Each CDR3 protein is one row after TCRdb ran MiXCR on the reads. The table has 45,000 to 50,000 distinct CDR3 sequences, around 21% seen once. No antigen has been assigned to these receptors. The material was CD8+ T cells from cultured PBMCs, obtained from culture after CMV antigen stimulation. The source of these receptors is a human donor in good health (CMV status not recorded). Some clones in this sample may be carry-over from other donors' samples.

The gene calls are TRBV30 and TRBJ2-7; no clear D. Trimming removed 2 bases from V and 0 bases from J, with 11 bases in between. Germline V CDR1 and CDR2: GTSNPN, SVGIG (reference sequence). This CDR3 region has 14 residues. CDR3 sequence: CAWSQERSSYEQYF. The DNA of the CDR3 is TGTGCCTGGAGTCAGGAGAGGAGCTCCTACGAGCAGTACTTC.

At least ten counts were recorded for this clonotype. The chain links TRBV6-1 to TRBJ1-2; possible D gene TRBD1, 5 bases. Germline CDR1 reads MNHNS; CDR2 reads SASEGT. Between the trimmed V and J ends, which lost 3 bases and 3 bases, there was a span of 8 bases. This CDR3 contains 13 residues. The CDR3 here is CASSDQGDYGYTF. The DNA of the CDR3 is TGTGCCAGCAGTGACCAGGGAGACTATGGCTACACCTTC.

This clonotype was counted a few times. V and J are TRBV6-2 or TRBV6-3 and TRBJ1-1, with 8 positions matching TRBD1. CDR1 MNHEY and CDR2 SVGEGT come from the germline V gene. The CDR3 has 14 amino acids. The trim removed 5 bases at V and 5 bases at J, leaving 7 bases unmatched. Here the CDR3 DNA reads TGTGCCAGCAGTCCCACAGGGGGACTTACTGAAGCTTTCTTT. Protein sequence: CASSPTGGLTEAFF.

Ten or more counts support this clonotype. This sequence joins TRBV19 and TRBJ2-1; D possibly matches TRBD1 or TRBD2 (6 bases each). The germline V gene has CDR1 LNHDA and CDR2 SQIVND (reference sequence). The CDR3 is 19 amino acids. Trimming removed 2 bases at V and 10 bases at J, with 30 bases between. The CDR3 loop reads CASSIFGLVTGTGAREQFF. CDR3 bases: TGTGCCAGTAGTATATTCGGGCTTGTTACAGGGACGGGGGCTAGGGAGCAGTTCTTC.

Comments on this clonotype: This may be a read error, as it is one base from a much larger clone. The chain couples TRBV7-9 to TRBJ2-5, with a possible D match to TRBD1 (6 bases). Per the germline V gene, CDR1 is SEHNR and CDR2 is FQNEAQ (reference sequence). Between the trimmed V and J ends, which lost 5 bases and 2 bases, there was a span of 12 bases. The CDR3 has 14 amino acids. The CDR3 loop reads CASSQGGDQETQYF. CDR3 in DNA: TGTGCCAGCAGCCAAGGGGGAGATCAAGAGACCCAGTACTTC. Full variable domain (remainder filled in from reference TRBV7-9 and TRBJ2-5): DTGVSQNPRHKITKRGQNVTFRCDPISEHNRLYWYRQTLGQGPEFLTYFQNEAQLEKSRLLSDRFSAERPKGSFSTLEIQRTEQGDSAMYLCASSQGGDQETQYFGPGTRLLVL.

This clonotype occurred many times. V is TRBV7-8 and J is TRBJ2-2, with D tentatively TRBD1 (5 bases). The CDR3 runs 13 residues. V was pared by 4 bases and J by 5 bases, with 8 bases between. Germline CDR1 is SGHVS and CDR2 is FQNEAQ. The CDR3: CASSSQGTGELFF. The CDR3 coding sequence is TGTGCCAGCAGCTCTCAGGGTACCGGGGAGCTGTTTTTT.

This clonotype was detected many times. V gene TRBV7-9 combines with J gene TRBJ2-7; 10 positions agree with TRBD1. The CDR3 length is 16 residues. Trimming cost V 5 bases and J 2 bases; bases outside gene matches: 9. The germline CDR1 and CDR2 sequences are SEHNR and FQNEAQ (reference sequence). The CDR3 loop reads CASSHPRDRGAYEQYF. The CDR3 DNA sequence: TGTGCCAGCAGCCACCCTCGGGACAGGGGAGCCTACGAGCAGTACTTC. The complete variable domain, with remaining parts taken from reference TRBV7-9 and TRBJ2-7, reads DTGVSQNPRHKITKRGQNVTFRCDPISEHNRLYWYRQTLGQGPEFLTYFQNEAQLEKSRLLSDRFSAERPKGSFSTLEIQRTEQGDSAMYLCASSHPRDRGAYEQYFGPGTRLTVT.

This clonotype appeared many times. This chain links TRBV30 with TRBJ1-5; D remains ambiguous. CDR1 is GTSNPN, CDR2 SVGIG, per germline (reference sequence). The V end was cut by 3 bases, the J end by 2 bases, with 8 bases between. The CDR3 has 13 residues. The CDR3: CAWSEIGNQPQHF. As DNA, the CDR3 is TGTGCCTGGAGCGAAATTGGCAATCAGCCCCAGCATTTT.

The chain joins TRBV6-6 to TRBJ1-1; D ambiguous. There are 12 residues in the CDR3. Trimming took 0 bases from V and 1 from J, leaving 0 bases between them. CDR1 is MNHNY, CDR2 SVGAGI, per germline (reference sequence). CDR3 nucleotide sequence: TGTGCCAGCAGTTACTCGAACACTGAAGCTTTCTTT. This encodes CASSYSNTEAFF.

In its sample, this clonotype was seen many times. This chain connects TRBV4-1 to TRBJ1-6; no clear D gene. Germline CDR1 MGHRA, CDR2 YSYEKL. The CDR3 totals 17 residues. Trimming left V 0 bases short and J 7 bases short, with 16 bases between. CDR3 nucleotides: TGCGCCAGCAGCCAAGAAACATCCTTCCCCCCGAATTCACCCCTCCACTTT. It yields the protein CASSQETSFPPNSPLHF.

V and J are TRBV12-3 or TRBV12-4 and TRBJ2-3; D remains unclear. Trimming stripped 3 bases from V and 4 bases from J, with 2 bases between. This CDR3 has 11 residues. The CDR3, as DNA: TGTGCCAGCAGTTTGTCAGATACGCAGTATTTT. Translating it yields CASSLSDTQYF.

The sample holds many counts of this clonotype. In DNA, the CDR3 is TGTGCCAGCAGCTTGACTAGCGGGACCGAGCAGTACTTC. Translating gives CASSLTSGTEQYF. This sequence joins TRBV5-6 and TRBJ2-7, with 10 positions matching TRBD2. The V gene end was trimmed by 1 base and the J gene end by 6 bases; junction bases not matched to a gene: 1. In germline, CDR1 is SGHDT, CDR2 YYEEEE. The CDR3 extends over 13 amino acids.

By share, this clonotype counts as medium-sized. The chain couples TRBV6-2 or TRBV6-3 to TRBJ2-1; 12 bases map to TRBD2. The germline CDR1 and CDR2 sequences are MNHEY and SVGEGT. This CDR3 contains 19 residues. J lost 0 bases, V lost 0 bases, and 6 bases had no gene match. CDR3 coding DNA: TGTGCCAGCAGTTACTCGGAACTAGCGGGAGGTAGCTCCTACAATGAGCAGTTCTTC. Translated, it gives CASSYSELAGGSSYNEQFF.

This clonotype was observed many times. The genes are TRBV2 and TRBJ1-4, with D unclear. The CDR3 runs 11 residues. Germline values: CDR1 SNHLY, CDR2 FYNNEI. V dropped 3 bases and J dropped 6 bases, with 2 bases sitting between them. CDR3 bases: TGTGCCAGCAGTGACTATGAAAAACTGTTTTTT. Its translation is CASSDYEKLFF. The entire variable domain, with the rest obtained from reference TRBV2 and TRBJ1-4, is as follows: EPEVTQTPSHQVTQMGQEVILRCVPISNHLYFYWYRQILGQKVEFLVSFYNNEISEKSEIFDDQFSVERPDGSNFTLKIRSTKLEDSAMYFCASSDYEKLFFGSGTQLSVL.

This clonotype occurred many times. The chain is built from TRBV7-8 and TRBJ1-5, with TRBD1 identical over 7 bases. CDR1 is SGHVS and CDR2 is FQNEAQ in the germline V gene. With 5 bases clipped from V and 0 bases from J, the junction kept 7 bases outside the gene matches. This CDR3 contains 16 residues. CDR3 bases: TGTGCCAGCAGCAACCGGGACAGTTATAGCAATCAGCCCCAGCATTTT. Encoded protein: CASSNRDSYSNQPQHF.

This clonotype appeared a few times. The chain recombines TRBV4-3 with TRBJ1-1; 7 bases align to TRBD1. V lost 0 bases to trimming and J lost 1 base; unmatched junction nucleotides: 8. This CDR3 has 17 amino acids. From germline, CDR1 is LGHNA and CDR2 YSLEER. The CDR3 loop reads CASSQDRGGQSNTEAFF. The CDR3 DNA is TGCGCCAGCAGCCAAGATAGGGGGGGACAGTCGAACACTGAAGCTTTCTTT.

This clonotype has at least ten counts. The chain links TRBV7-2 to TRBJ2-5; D not resolved. This CDR3 has 15 residues. The V end was cut by 1 base, the J end by 1 base, with 10 bases between. CDR1 SGHTA and CDR2 FQGNSA come from the germline V gene. CDR3 DNA: TGTGCCAGCAGCTTAGTGGGCGGAATCCAAGAGACCCAGTACTTC. Encoded protein: CASSLVGGIQETQYF.

This clonotype was seen a few times. The genes are TRBV6-6 and TRBJ2-3; D gene unclear. This CDR3 spans 16 amino acids. Trimming stripped 5 bases from V and 4 bases from J, with 19 bases between. Looked up from germline, CDR1 is MNHNY and CDR2 is SVGAGI (reference sequence). The CDR3: CASSALLQILPDTQYF. The CDR3 region has the DNA TGTGCCAGCAGTGCCCTGTTGCAAATTTTGCCAGATACGCAGTATTTT.

The J gene is TRBJ2-2, the V gene TRBV7-9; D perhaps matches TRBD1 (7 bases). The V end was cut by 5 bases, the J end by 4 bases, with 17 bases between. Germline V lookup: CDR1 SEHNR, CDR2 FQNEAQ (reference sequence). This CDR3 has 16 amino acids. The CDR3 is CASSRSDREATGELFF. CDR3 DNA: TGTGCCAGCAGCCGATCCGACAGGGAGGCCACCGGGGAGCTGTTTTTT.